This T cell receptor beta chain is from a study of blood T cell repertoires in COVID-19. On the study more broadly: The analysed material was cDNA or gDNA that came from T cells, B-cell-depleted T cells, or PBMCs.

Per the germline V gene, CDR1 is MDHEN and CDR2 is SYDVKM. The CDR3 sequence is 15 residues long. V was trimmed by 6 bases and J by 7 bases, leaving 19 bases between them. Sequencing was performed with immunoSEQ multiplex PCR; in TCRdb, only in-frame clones are kept and a portion is missing. Among some 180,000 clones listed, approximately 84% were seen once. The chain carries TRBV28 and TRBJ1-5; tentative D call: TRBD1 (5 bases). This sequence was found in a man aged 65-85 years with active or convalescent COVID-19. Specimen: peripheral blood. CDR3 amino acids: CASSLPRGLGQPQHF. Here the CDR3 DNA reads TGTGCCAGCAGCCTCCCGCGGGGACTGGGGCAGCCCCAGCATTTT.